Listed below are T cell receptor beta chains from one sample, sequenced in a study of T cell responses to AZD1222 COVID-19 vaccine. Clones were read by immunoSEQ multiplex PCR, and TCRdb kept only the in-frame ones, dropping some. Of 90,000 to 120,000 clones listed, 70% to 90% are singletons. Sequenced here: peripheral blood, sampled 28 days after the second AZD1222 dose. These TCRs come from an adult who received the AZD1222 COVID-19 vaccine. The CDR3 runs from the conserved cysteine through the conserved F or W. Each record gives: CDR3 DNA, CDR3 protein, CDR3 length, clone size, D gene, V gene, J gene. The D gene is left open where the match is weak. Only some rows state a clone size, as once, few, many or a class for expanded clones.

TGCGCCAGCAGCTTGTTCCTAGCGGGACCCACCCACCAAGAGACCCAGTACTTC	CASSLFLAGPTHQETQYF	18	-	TRBD2	TRBV5-1	TRBJ2-5
TGTGCCAGCAGCTTGGACCAGGGGGCGAGAAAACTGTTTTTT	CASSLDQGARKLFF	14	-	TRBD1	TRBV5-5	TRBJ1-4
TGCAGTGCTAGTAAACAGGGTATGGTCGACACTGAAGCTTTCTTT	CSASKQGMVDTEAFF	15	-	-	TRBV20-1	TRBJ1-1
TGTGCCAGCAGTTATTCCGGGGACCAAGAGACCCAGTACTTC	CASSYSGDQETQYF	14	once	-	TRBV28	TRBJ2-5
TGTGCCACCAGTGGGGTAGTAAACTATGGCTACACCTTC	CATSGVVNYGYTF	13	few	-	TRBV24-1	TRBJ1-2
TGTGCCAGCAGCCCCGACAGGGGGTATCAGCCCCAGCATTTT	CASSPDRGYQPQHF	14	-	TRBD1	TRBV7-2	TRBJ1-5
TGTGCCAGCTCACCACCTCACGAGTACAATGAGCAGTTCTTC	CASSPPHEYNEQFF	14	-	-	TRBV18	TRBJ2-1
TGTGCCAGCTCACTCAGCAGGGGAGACACTGAAGCTTTCTTT	CASSLSRGDTEAFF	14	-	-	TRBV18	TRBJ1-1
TGTGCCAGCAGGCCTGGGACAGGGGTTGACTACGAGCAGTACTTC	CASRPGTGVDYEQYF	15	-	TRBD1	TRBV27	TRBJ2-7
TGTGCCAGCAGCCCTCATGGGTCCCAGGGGGCTAATGAAAAACTGTTTTTT	CASSPHGSQGANEKLFF	17	once	TRBD1	TRBV11-3	TRBJ1-4
TGTGCCAGCAGTCAAACTGGGGCAGGGACGTTAGCTAACTATGGCTACACCTTC	CASSQTGAGTLANYGYTF	18	-	-	TRBV28	TRBJ1-2
TGTGCCAGCTCACCACCGAACTCAGGAAACACCATATATTTT	CASSPPNSGNTIYF	14	-	-	TRBV18	TRBJ1-3
TGTGCCAGCCTGGACAGGGGGCGGTCAGATACGCAGTATTTT	CASLDRGRSDTQYF	14	-	TRBD1	TRBV5-5	TRBJ2-3
TGTGCCACCAGCAGAGATAGACTAACCGGGGAGCTGTTTTTT	CATSRDRLTGELFF	14	-	-	TRBV15	TRBJ2-2
TGCGCCAGCGGTACAGGGGGGGCTGAAGAGACCCAGTACTTC	CASGTGGAEETQYF	14	-	-	TRBV5-1	TRBJ2-5
TGTGCCACCAGTGATTCGGGACAGGGACCGTACGAGCAGTACTTC	CATSDSGQGPYEQYF	15	-	TRBD1	TRBV24-1	TRBJ2-7
TGTGCCATCAGTGAGTCGCTGGATAACACTGAAGCTTTCTTT	CAISESLDNTEAFF	14	-	-	TRBV10-3	TRBJ1-1
TGTGCCAGCAAACAGGGTGAGGGCACTGAAGCTTTCTTT	CASKQGEGTEAFF	13	-	-	TRBV2	TRBJ1-1
TGTGCCAGCAGCTTAGAACACTCCTACGAGCAGTACTTC	CASSLEHSYEQYF	13	few	-	TRBV11-2	TRBJ2-7
TGTGCCAGTAGTATAGTAGGAGATAATTCACCCCTCCACTTT	CASSIVGDNSPLHF	14	-	-	TRBV19	TRBJ1-6
TGTGCCAGCAGTGCTGGCGGGAGTTCCTACGAGCAGTACTTC	CASSAGGSSYEQYF	14	-	TRBD2	TRBV2	TRBJ2-7
TGTGCCAGCAGCTTACACTCAGGGGCCCTATGGGGTGAAAAACTGTTTTTT	CASSLHSGALWGEKLFF	17	-	-	TRBV7-9	TRBJ1-4
TGTGCCAGCAGAGCTACTAGGGGACCTTTAATTTGGGACACTGAAGCTTTCTTT	CASRATRGPLIWDTEAFF	18	-	-	TRBV28	TRBJ1-1
TGCGCCAGCAGCTTCCGGGACAGGGGGTACTCCTACAATGAGCAGTTCTTC	CASSFRDRGYSYNEQFF	17	-	TRBD1	TRBV4-1	TRBJ2-1
TGTGCCAGCTCACCGCGGACAGGGGCGGTCGGTTTAAACACCATATATTTT	CASSPRTGAVGLNTIYF	17	-	TRBD1	TRBV18	TRBJ1-3
TGTGCCAGCAGTTCAACCGGGACAGAGATGTTCTACAATGAGCAGTTCTTC	CASSSTGTEMFYNEQFF	17	-	TRBD1	TRBV28	TRBJ2-1
TGTGCCAGCAGTCAAGGGCTCATGAACACTGAAGCTTTCTTT	CASSQGLMNTEAFF	14	once	-	TRBV27	TRBJ1-1
TGTGCCTGGAGTCTCCTCCGGCAGAGCACAGATACGCAGTATTTT	CAWSLLRQSTDTQYF	15	-	-	TRBV30	TRBJ2-3
TGTGCCAGCAGCGTAGCAGGGACAGGGACCGGGGAGCTGTTTTTT	CASSVAGTGTGELFF	15	-	TRBD1	TRBV9	TRBJ2-2
TGTGCCAGCGAGCCCAGTTCGAACACCGGGGAGCTGTTTTTT	CASEPSSNTGELFF	14	-	-	TRBV9	TRBJ2-2